Below, 11 T cell receptor beta chains from the same sample are listed, as sequenced in a study of identical twins. TCRdb passed the 5' RACE reads through MiXCR, listing each CDR3 protein once. Among 200,000 to 250,000 distinct CDR3 sequences, approximately 8.3% were seen once, and the ten largest hold 1.9%. This sample also appeared in a second study, on yellow fever vaccine responses in identical twins.

The sequencing sample was made of memory (CD45RO+) T cells sorted from blood. These receptors all stem from a woman aged 18-29 years in good health.

The rearrangement links TRBV28 to TRBJ2-5; either TRBD1 or TRBD2 may supply D (6 bases each). With 5 bases removed from V and 5 bases from J, the gap between germline ends came to 18 bases. The CDR3 loop spans 15 amino acids. Looked up from germline, CDR1 is MDHEN and CDR2 is SYDVKM. CDR3 protein: CASSPGDISSETQYF. The CDR3 DNA follows: TGTGCCAGCAGTCCGGGGGACATCTCTTCCGAGACCCAGTACTTC.

This clonotype came up many times. This rearrangement joins TRBV20-1 to TRBJ2-7, with D tentatively TRBD2 (6 bases). The germline V and J ends were trimmed by 2 bases and 5 bases, with 13 bases remaining between them. This CDR3 has 13 residues. CDR1 DFQATT and CDR2 SNEGSKA come from the germline V gene (reference sequence). CDR3 sequence (DNA): TGCAGTGCTAGATTGGAGGGGTGGCACGAGCAGTACTTC. It translates to CSARLEGWHEQYF.

V usage is TRBV20-1 and J usage is TRBJ2-7; D is uncertain. The CDR3 runs 16 residues. In germline, CDR1 is DFQATT, CDR2 SNEGSKA (reference sequence). The V gene lost 1 base and the J gene lost 4 bases, with 20 bases spanning the gap. In DNA form, the CDR3 reads TGCAGTGCTAGAGCCCCAAGAGACGCAGTAAGGTACGAGCAGTACTTC. Translating gives CSARAPRDAVRYEQYF.

This clonotype occurred a few times. This chain joins TRBV16 and TRBJ1-2, with 8 bases identical to TRBD1. The J segment lost 3 bases and the V segment lost 4 bases, leaving 4 bases of the junction unmatched. Germline V gives CDR1 KGHSY, CDR2 FQNENV. This CDR3 comprises 14 residues. CDR3 sequence: CASSRQQGDYGYTF. CDR3 nucleotides: TGTGCCAGCAGCCGCCAACAGGGGGACTATGGCTACACCTTC.

This chain joins TRBV4-3 and TRBJ2-1; D is perhaps TRBD2 (5 bases). Germline V gene sequence: CDR1 LGHNA, CDR2 YSLEER. V gave up 0 bases and J gave up 5 bases, with 11 bases separating them. The CDR3 length is 15 residues. Here the CDR3 DNA reads TGCGCCAGCAGCCAAGAGGCGGGTTTCAACAATGAGCAGTTCTTC. Amino acids: CASSQEAGFNNEQFF.

The chain carries TRBV28 and TRBJ2-5; D ambiguous. Germline V gene lookup returns CDR1 MDHEN and CDR2 SYDVKM. Trimming shortened V by 4 bases and J by 2 bases, and 14 bases separated the two germline ends. The CDR3 runs to 15 residues. CDR3 nucleotides: TGTGCCAGCAGTTCCAATGTAGGCAGACAAGAGACCCAGTACTTC. Its translation: CASSSNVGRQETQYF.

The V gene is TRBV7-2, the J gene TRBJ2-7; 8 bases are shared with TRBD2. The J segment lost 2 bases and the V segment lost 0 bases, leaving 9 bases of the junction unmatched. Germline loops: CDR1 SGHTA, CDR2 FQGNSA. The CDR3 has 17 residues. CDR3 protein: CASSLAVSGSFTYEQYF. CDR3 nucleotide sequence: TGTGCCAGCAGCTTAGCGGTCAGCGGGAGCTTCACCTACGAGCAGTACTTC.

This chain uses TRBV3-1 with TRBJ2-7; weak D call: TRBD1 (6 bases). The CDR3 runs to 15 residues. V lost 1 base to trimming and J lost 5 bases, with 15 bases between them. The germline CDR1 and CDR2 sequences are LGHDT and YNNKEL (reference sequence). CDR3 residues: CASSQGWQGINEQYF. CDR3 in DNA: TGTGCCAGCAGCCAAGGTTGGCAGGGGATCAACGAGCAGTACTTC.

This clonotype has ten or more counts. The chain couples TRBV20-1 to TRBJ2-5, with D possibly being TRBD1 (6 bases). V lost 6 bases, J lost 3 bases, and 17 bases lay in between. Germline V CDR1 and CDR2: DFQATT, SNEGSKA (reference sequence). The CDR3 is 14 residues long. The CDR3 nucleotides read TGCAGTGCCGTTACCGCAGGGGCGGAAGAGACCCAGTACTTC. It yields the protein CSAVTAGAEETQYF.

This clonotype was observed a handful of times. V usage is TRBV20-1 and J usage is TRBJ1-1, with 9 bases lining up with TRBD1. Germline CDR1 DFQATT, CDR2 SNEGSKA (reference sequence). Losses at the gene ends were 6 bases for V and 1 base for J; bases not matched to a gene: 3. The CDR3 is 13 amino acids. CDR3 region: CSAPGQGNTEAFF. DNA for the CDR3: TGCAGTGCGCCGGGACAGGGGAACACTGAAGCTTTCTTT.

In its sample, this clonotype was seen a few times. The J gene is TRBJ1-2, the V gene TRBV3-1, with TRBD1 matching over 7 bases. This CDR3 region has 14 residues. J lost 8 bases, V lost 0 bases, and 6 bases had no gene match. CDR1 is LGHDT and CDR2 is YNNKEL in the germline V gene (reference sequence). The CDR3 is CASSQERGGWGYTF. As DNA, the CDR3 is TGTGCCAGCAGCCAAGAAAGAGGGGGCTGGGGCTACACCTTC.